What follows are 21 T cell receptor beta chains derived from one specimen sequenced in a study of Ad26.COV2.S vaccination and SARS-CoV-2 variants. Sequencing was performed with immunoSEQ multiplex PCR; in TCRdb, only in-frame clones are kept and a portion is missing. Of over 200,000 clones in the sample, roughly 88% were seen once. Sample treatment: about 20 received Ad26.COV2.S at low or high dose, single or two shots; about 5 received placebo; per-sample allocation not given. After the first vaccine or placebo injection, samples were drawn on day 63. This specimen consisted of peripheral blood, obtained in a trial of Ad26.COV2.S vaccine versus placebo. These receptor sequences come from a person between 18 and 65 years old who received the Ad26.COV2.S COVID-19 vaccine or a placebo.

The chain combines TRBV11-1 with TRBJ2-5, with TRBD2 matching 7 bases. Germline CDR1 reads SGHAT; CDR2 reads FQDESV (reference sequence). The length of the CDR3 is 15 residues. The junction had 6 bases not matched to a gene; V was cut back by 3 bases and J by 2 bases. This chain's CDR3 is CASSLSNGGQETQYF. In DNA form, the CDR3 reads TGTGCCAGCAGCTTGTCCAACGGGGGGCAAGAGACCCAGTACTTC.

This clone came up once. The J gene is TRBJ2-2, the V gene TRBV9; TRBD2 matches at 11 bases. Germline trimming cut 0 bases from V and 7 bases from J; bases unmatched to any gene: 11. The CDR3 runs to 18 residues. The germline CDR1 and CDR2 sequences are SGDLS and YYNGEE. The CDR3 DNA follows: TGTGCCAGCAGCGTAGACCCCTTAGCGGGGGGGAGGAGCGGGGAGCTGTTTTTT. Amino acids: CASSVDPLAGGRSGELFF.

Written as DNA, the CDR3 is TGTGCCAGCAGTTCGACTCTCTACGAGCAGTACTTC. Translated: CASSSTLYEQYF. The chain has TRBV12-3 or TRBV12-4 and TRBJ2-7; D remains unclear. With 4 bases removed from V and 3 bases from J, the gap between germline ends came to 7 bases. This CDR3 has 12 amino acids.

This chain connects TRBV11-2 to TRBJ2-1; D is uncertain. The V end was cut by 5 bases, the J end by 5 bases, with 13 bases between. This CDR3 has 14 residues. The V gene's germline CDR1 is SGHAT and CDR2 FQNNGV. CDR3 amino acids: CASSLMSRDNEQFF. The CDR3 DNA sequence: TGTGCCAGCAGCCTCATGAGTAGGGACAATGAGCAGTTCTTC.

The chain couples TRBV15 to TRBJ1-2; 7 nucleotides match TRBD1. Germline CDR1 LNHNV, CDR2 YYDKDF (reference sequence). This CDR3 comprises 16 residues. V gave up 2 bases and J gave up 1 base; unmatched junction bases: 7. CDR3 bases: TGTGCCACCAGCAGACCTCTCGGGACAGTTAACTATGGCTACACCTTC. Amino acid sequence: CATSRPLGTVNYGYTF.

The chain carries TRBV10-3 and TRBJ1-4, with 11 bases lining up with TRBD1. The CDR3 is 16 amino acids. CDR1 ENHRY and CDR2 SYGVKD come from the germline V gene. The ends lost 2 bases at V and 6 bases at J; junction bases unmatched: 5. Here the CDR3 DNA reads TGTGCCATCAGTGAGGGGCCGGGACAGGGGGATGAAAAACTGTTTTTT. It encodes CAISEGPGQGDEKLFF.

This chain joins TRBV15 and TRBJ1-3, with a tentative D call TRBD1 (5 bases). The germline V gene has CDR1 LNHNV and CDR2 YYDKDF (reference sequence). Trimming took off 5 bases at V and 0 bases at J, with 11 bases between the two ends. The CDR3 spans 15 residues. CDR3 loop: CATSQPGPSGNTIYF. As DNA, the CDR3 is TGTGCCACCAGCCAACCGGGACCCTCTGGAAACACCATATATTTT.

The rearrangement links TRBV19 to TRBJ1-2; D remains ambiguous. Germline V gene sequence: CDR1 LNHDA, CDR2 SQIVND (reference sequence). CDR3 length: 15 amino acids. The V gene lost 4 bases and the J gene lost 0 bases, with 12 bases spanning the gap. This CDR3 is CASSTTRVANYGYTF. DNA for the CDR3: TGTGCCAGTAGTACCACGAGGGTCGCTAACTATGGCTACACCTTC.

This chain links TRBV28 with TRBJ2-1; 8 nucleotides match TRBD1. CDR1 and CDR2 (germline): MDHEN, SYDVKM. The CDR3 length is 17 residues. V dropped 6 bases and J dropped 0; count of bases not matched to a gene: 10. The CDR3, as DNA: TGTGCCAGCAGCTCCCGGACAGGGAGCAGCTCCTACAATGAGCAGTTCTTC. Translating gives CASSSRTGSSSYNEQFF.

The genes are TRBV7-2 and TRBJ2-1; 15 bases agree with TRBD2. CDR1 and CDR2 (germline): SGHTA, FQGNSA. The CDR3 loop spans 16 amino acids. Trimming removed 5 bases from V and 15 bases from J; junction bases left unmatched: 14. CDR3: CASSIGLAGGPAVRFF. The CDR3 nucleotides read TGTGCCAGCAGCATTGGACTAGCGGGAGGGCCTGCGGTACGGTTCTTC.

The J gene is TRBJ1-1, the V gene TRBV11-2; the D is unclear. This CDR3 has 16 residues. V dropped 4 bases and J dropped 3 bases, with 18 bases sitting between them. Germline-derived CDR1 and CDR2 are SGHAT and FQNNGV. CDR3 coding DNA: TGTGCCAGCAGCTCCCATGACTCCCCCCGATACACTGAAGCTTTCTTT. This codes for CASSSHDSPRYTEAFF.

The chain couples TRBV5-4 to TRBJ1-2; weak D call: TRBD1 (6 bases). Germline CDR1 reads SGHNT; CDR2 reads YYREEE (reference sequence). The CDR3 totals 14 residues. Trimming removed 2 bases from V and 6 bases from J, with 14 bases in between. The CDR3 nucleotides are TGTGCCAGCAGCTTTGCCGGGGGCGCGGATGGCTACACCTTC. Protein: CASSFAGGADGYTF.

The chain couples TRBV4-1 to TRBJ2-5, with 8 bases matching TRBD2. Looked up from germline, CDR1 is MGHRA and CDR2 is YSYEKL. Trimming cost V 3 bases and J 5 bases; bases outside gene matches: 5. The CDR3 spans 14 residues. CDR3 in DNA: TGCGCCAGCAGCCACGCAGCGGGAGTGGAGACCCAGTACTTC. Amino acids: CASSHAAGVETQYF.

CDR3 sequence: CASSLTPGQGYEQYF. The CDR3, as DNA: TGTGCCAGCAGCTTGACCCCGGGACAGGGCTACGAGCAGTACTTC. This sequence joins TRBV5-4 and TRBJ2-7; 9 nucleotides line up with TRBD1. V lost 1 base to trimming and J lost 3 bases; unmatched junction nucleotides: 5. The CDR3 contains 15 residues. CDR1 is SGHNT and CDR2 is YYREEE in the germline V gene (reference sequence).

V gene TRBV14 combines with J gene TRBJ1-4; D is uncertain. The CDR3 is made up of 13 amino acids. The V gene lost 4 bases and the J gene lost 8 bases, with 11 bases spanning the gap. Germline CDR1 reads SGHDN; CDR2 reads FVKESK. CDR3 DNA: TGTGCCAGCAGCCGCGGTCCTCTAGAAAAACTGTTTTTT. This codes for CASSRGPLEKLFF. Combining the CDR3 with reference TRBV14 and TRBJ1-4 gives the whole variable domain EAGVTQFPSHSVIEKGQTVTLRCDPISGHDNLYWYRRVMGKEIKFLLHFVKESKQDESGMPNNRFLAERTGGTYSTLKVQPAELEDSGVYFCASSRGPLEKLFFGSGTQLSVL.

This clone is medium-sized within its sample. This chain connects TRBV10-2 to TRBJ1-2, with D possibly TRBD1 on 5 matching bases. V was pared by 3 bases and J by 3 bases, with 8 bases between. Germline-derived CDR1 and CDR2 are WSHSY and SAAADI. The CDR3 totals 13 residues. CDR3: CASSEGEHYGYTF. Written as DNA, the CDR3 is TGCGCCAGCAGTGAAGGGGAGCACTATGGCTACACCTTC.

The chain has TRBV20-1 and TRBJ1-4, with TRBD1 matching over 7 bases. The CDR3 is 17 amino acids. Unmatched junction bases numbered 10, after V lost 3 bases and J lost 0 bases. Germline V CDR1 and CDR2: DFQATT, SNEGSKA (reference sequence). The CDR3 spells CSASHGTEVATNEKLFF. The CDR3 bases are TGCAGTGCTAGTCATGGGACAGAAGTTGCAACTAATGAAAAACTGTTTTTT.

The gene calls are TRBV24-1 and TRBJ2-3; 8 bases line up with TRBD1. CDR3 length: 13 amino acids. J was trimmed by 5 bases and V by 5 bases; bases with no gene match: 2. CDR1 is KGHDR and CDR2 is SFDVKD in the germline V gene. The CDR3 DNA follows: TGTGCCACCAGTGCGACAGGGGAAGATACGCAGTATTTT. Translating gives CATSATGEDTQYF.

The gene calls are TRBV9 and TRBJ2-1; TRBD2 matches at 8 bases. This CDR3 is built from 16 residues. In germline, CDR1 is SGDLS, CDR2 YYNGEE. J was trimmed by 4 bases and V by 0 bases; bases with no gene match: 6. CDR3 DNA: TGTGCCAGCAGCGTAGGACTAGCGAGAGATTACAATGAGCAGTTCTTC. Amino acid sequence: CASSVGLARDYNEQFF.

This clone was seen a handful of times. J is TRBJ2-6 and V is TRBV30; 7 bases align to TRBD2. CDR1 is GTSNPN, CDR2 SVGIG, per germline (reference sequence). This CDR3 is built from 15 residues. The ends lost 3 bases at V and 3 bases at J; junction bases unmatched: 5. Here the CDR3 DNA reads TGTGCCTGGAGCGAGCGGGGAGGTGGGGCCAACGTCCTGACTTTC. This sequence encodes CAWSERGGGANVLTF.

The chain combines TRBV6-2 or TRBV6-3 with TRBJ1-2; no definite D call. CDR1 and CDR2 (germline): MNHEY, SVGEGT. The length of the CDR3 is 13 residues. V was pared by 6 bases and J by 2 bases, with 10 bases between. The CDR3, as DNA: TGTGCCAGCAGCCTAGTTCGAAACTATGGCTACACCTTC. This codes for CASSLVRNYGYTF.